These 10 T cell receptor beta chains were all obtained from the same sample, sequenced in a study of blood T cell repertoires in COVID-19. Here immunoSEQ multiplex PCR was the method, and the copy in TCRdb shows in-frame clones only, minus some. This sample yields over 150,000 clones, of which about 88% are seen a single time; more than 6.5% belongs to the top ten. Sequenced material: peripheral blood. The origin of the receptors is a woman aged 55-70 years with COVID-19, enrolled during active disease.

The V gene is TRBV7-9, the J gene TRBJ2-3; TRBD2 matches 12 bases. The germline V gene encodes CDR1 SEHNR and CDR2 FQNEAQ (reference sequence). V shed 5 bases, J shed 0 bases, and the junction held 12 bases outside the gene matches. CDR3 size: 19 residues. CDR3 protein: CASSLLTSGGPTSTDTQYF. For the CDR3, the DNA is TGTGCCAGCAGCCTACTCACTAGCGGGGGGCCCACTAGCACAGATACGCAGTATTTT.

The rearrangement uses TRBV4-1 and TRBJ2-3; no clear D gene. Germline-derived CDR1 and CDR2 are MGHRA and YSYEKL. Trimming stripped 1 base from V and 5 bases from J, with 7 bases between. This CDR3 spans 13 amino acids. This CDR3 reads CASSQVSVDTQYF. In DNA, the CDR3 is TGCGCCAGCAGCCAAGTATCCGTAGATACGCAGTATTTT.

This clone was seen a handful of times. V and J are TRBV6-5 and TRBJ1-1; D gene unclear. Germline assignment: CDR1 MNHEY and CDR2 SVGAGI. This CDR3 is 14 amino acids long. V dropped 0 bases and J dropped 5 bases, with 10 bases sitting between them. CDR3 nucleotide sequence: TGTGCCAGCAGTTACTCAACGGGAAAAACTGAAGCTTTCTTT. Its translation is CASSYSTGKTEAFF.

V is TRBV18 and J is TRBJ1-5; D possibly corresponds to TRBD1 (5 bases). The germline gives CDR1 KGHSH, CDR2 LQKENI. V was clipped by 4 bases and J by 4 bases, with 14 bases between them. The CDR3 extends over 15 amino acids. The CDR3 protein is CASSRGTGGNQPQHF. In DNA form, the CDR3 reads TGTGCCAGCTCACGAGGGACGGGGGGAAATCAGCCCCAGCATTTT.

V usage is TRBV9 and J usage is TRBJ2-2; 9 bases agree with TRBD2. The CDR3 is 18 residues long. V dropped 3 bases and J dropped 1; count of bases not matched to a gene: 10. CDR1 is SGDLS and CDR2 is YYNGEE in the germline V gene. The CDR3 DNA follows: TGTGCCAGCAGCGGCGGACGTCTAGCGGGACAGAACACCGGGGAGCTGTTTTTT. This gives the protein CASSGGRLAGQNTGELFF.

In the case of this clone: The sample holds other DNA sequences that translate to the same CDR3. The chain couples TRBV19 to TRBJ2-1; D might be TRBD1 (6 bases). The V end was cut by 2 bases, the J end by 4 bases, with 12 bases between. CDR1 is LNHDA, CDR2 SQIVND, per germline (reference sequence). The CDR3 runs to 15 residues. CDR3 DNA sequence: TGTGCCAGTAGTATAAGGGGGAACAGTTACAATGAGCAGTTCTTC. Amino acids: CASSIRGNSYNEQFF.

The J gene is TRBJ1-2, the V gene TRBV18, with D unclear. The V gene lost 1 base and the J gene lost 5 bases, with 8 bases spanning the gap. Germline-derived CDR1 and CDR2 are KGHSH and LQKENI. The CDR3 is made up of 13 amino acids. The CDR3 DNA sequence: TGTGCCAGCTCACCACGATCCGAGTATGGCTACACCTTC. It translates to CASSPRSEYGYTF.

DNA for the CDR3: TGTGCCAGCAGCTTAGGGGGGGTCGGGAAGTATGGCTACACCTTC. Amino acid sequence: CASSLGGVGKYGYTF. This chain connects TRBV7-6 to TRBJ1-2, with D possibly being TRBD1 (5 bases). The germline V gene has CDR1 SGHVS and CDR2 FNYEAQ. The CDR3 has 15 amino acids. V was clipped by 1 base and J by 5 bases, with 14 bases between them. The full variable domain, its missing parts supplied by reference TRBV7-6 and TRBJ1-2, is GAGVSQSPRYKVTKRGQDVALRCDPISGHVSLYWYRQALGQGPEFLTYFNYEAQQDKSGLPNDRFSAERPEGSISTLTIQRTEQRDSAMYRCASSLGGVGKYGYTFGSGTRLTVV.

This clone has only a few counts. CDR3 sequence: CASFSAGYGYTF. CDR3 nucleotide sequence: TGTGCCAGCTTCAGTGCCGGGTATGGCTACACCTTC. The rearrangement joins TRBV19 to TRBJ1-2; unclear D gene. V was clipped by 9 bases and J by 5 bases, with 13 bases between them. The CDR3 totals 12 residues. In germline, CDR1 is LNHDA, CDR2 SQIVND (reference sequence).

The rearrangement joins TRBV7-9 to TRBJ1-2; 7 positions agree with TRBD1. Losses at the gene ends were 5 bases for V and 4 bases for J; bases not matched to a gene: 10. The germline V gene has CDR1 SEHNR and CDR2 FQNEAQ (reference sequence). This CDR3 is 15 amino acids long. The CDR3: CASSPLTGRGYGYTF. In DNA, the CDR3 is TGTGCCAGCAGCCCCTTGACAGGGAGAGGCTATGGCTACACCTTC. Variable domain in full (rest from reference TRBV7-9 and TRBJ1-2): DTGVSQNPRHKITKRGQNVTFRCDPISEHNRLYWYRQTLGQGPEFLTYFQNEAQLEKSRLLSDRFSAERPKGSFSTLEIQRTEQGDSAMYLCASSPLTGRGYGYTFGSGTRLTVV.